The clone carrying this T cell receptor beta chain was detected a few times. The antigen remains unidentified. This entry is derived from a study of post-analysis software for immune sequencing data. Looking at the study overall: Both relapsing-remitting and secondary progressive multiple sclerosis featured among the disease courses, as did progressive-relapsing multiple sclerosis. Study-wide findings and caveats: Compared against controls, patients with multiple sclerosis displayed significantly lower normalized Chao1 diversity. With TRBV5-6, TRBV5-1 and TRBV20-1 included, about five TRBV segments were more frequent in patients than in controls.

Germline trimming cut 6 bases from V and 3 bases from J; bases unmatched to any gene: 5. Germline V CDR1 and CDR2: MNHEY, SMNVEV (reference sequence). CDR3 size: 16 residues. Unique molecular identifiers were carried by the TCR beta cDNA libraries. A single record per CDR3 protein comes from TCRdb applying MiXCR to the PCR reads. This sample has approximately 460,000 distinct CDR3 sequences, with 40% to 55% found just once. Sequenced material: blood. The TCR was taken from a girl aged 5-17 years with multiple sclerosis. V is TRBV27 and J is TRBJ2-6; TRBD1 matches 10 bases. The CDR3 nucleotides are TGTGCCAGCAGGACAGGGGGCCTGTATGGGGCCAACGTCCTGACTTTC. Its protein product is CASRTGGLYGANVLTF.